Reported below is one T cell receptor beta chain. Germline CDR1 is LNHDA and CDR2 is SQIVND (reference sequence). This CDR3 is built from 15 residues. J was trimmed by 4 bases and V by 9 bases; bases with no gene match: 11. The data originate from a study of blood T cell repertoires in COVID-19. Per the authors' pipeline: Estimation of nucleated cell counts was performed using reference gene primer amplification. This table comes from immunoSEQ multiplex PCR, and its TCRdb copy is limited to in-frame clones, with some not included. V and J calls and clone size are copied from that table; D and trimming were computed from the DNA. The table has about 83,000 clones, more than 85% seen once.

The material sequenced was peripheral blood. This TCR was recovered from a man older than 75 with active or convalescent COVID-19. This chain links TRBV19 with TRBJ2-3, with 9 bases aligning to TRBD1. The CDR3 DNA follows: TGTGCCAGCTCAAGGCGGACAGGGGAAGCAGATACGCAGTATTTT. The encoded protein is CASSRRTGEADTQYF.